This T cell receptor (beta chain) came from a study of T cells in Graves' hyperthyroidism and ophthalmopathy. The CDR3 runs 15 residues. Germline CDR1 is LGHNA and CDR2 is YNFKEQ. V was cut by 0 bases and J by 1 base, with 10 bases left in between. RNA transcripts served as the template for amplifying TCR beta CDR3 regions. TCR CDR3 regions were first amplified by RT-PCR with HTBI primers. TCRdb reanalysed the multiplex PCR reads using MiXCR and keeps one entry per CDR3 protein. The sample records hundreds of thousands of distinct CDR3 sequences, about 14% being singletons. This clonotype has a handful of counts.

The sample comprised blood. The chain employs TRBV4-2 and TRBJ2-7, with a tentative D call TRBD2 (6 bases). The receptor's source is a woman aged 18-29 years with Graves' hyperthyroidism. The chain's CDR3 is CASSQERRGSYEQYF. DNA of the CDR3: TGTGCCAGCAGCCAAGAGAGGAGGGGTTCCTACGAGCAGTACTTC.